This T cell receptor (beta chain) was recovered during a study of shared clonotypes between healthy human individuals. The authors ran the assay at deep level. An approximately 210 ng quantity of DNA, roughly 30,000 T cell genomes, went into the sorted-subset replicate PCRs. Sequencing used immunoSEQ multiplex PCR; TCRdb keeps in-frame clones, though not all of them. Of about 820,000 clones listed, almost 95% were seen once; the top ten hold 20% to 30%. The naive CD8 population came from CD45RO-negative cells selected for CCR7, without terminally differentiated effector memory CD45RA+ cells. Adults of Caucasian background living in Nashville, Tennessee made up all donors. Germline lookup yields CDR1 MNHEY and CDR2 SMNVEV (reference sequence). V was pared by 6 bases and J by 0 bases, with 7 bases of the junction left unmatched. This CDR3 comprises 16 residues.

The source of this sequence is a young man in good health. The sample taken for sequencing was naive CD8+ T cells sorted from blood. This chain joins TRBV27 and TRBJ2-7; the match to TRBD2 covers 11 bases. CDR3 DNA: TGTGCCAGCAGACTAGCGGGAGTCCAGAGCTCCTACGAGCAGTACTTC. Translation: CASRLAGVQSSYEQYF.